These 6 T cell receptor beta chains were sequenced from one sample in a study of shared clonotypes between healthy human individuals. TCRdb's copy holds only in-frame clones and misses some; the assay was immunoSEQ multiplex PCR. The profile shows 1,500,000 or so clones, 96% of them singletons. Sequenced input: naive CD4+ T cells sorted from blood. Subset in this sample: CD45RA+ positively selected. These TCRs come from a young man in good health.

This chain links TRBV29-1 with TRBJ1-3; D is uncertain. The CDR3 has 14 amino acids. V lost 6 bases and J 0 bases, leaving 12 bases between the germline ends. Germline V gene sequence: CDR1 SQVTM, CDR2 ANQGSEA. The CDR3 region is CSVTQSTSGNTIYF. CDR3 nucleotide sequence: TGCAGCGTCACCCAAAGTACCTCTGGAAACACCATATATTTT.

The V and J genes are TRBV5-1 and TRBJ1-4, with 9 bases fitting TRBD1. In germline, CDR1 is SGHRS, CDR2 YFSETQ. Trimming at V came to 4 bases and at J to 7 bases, leaving 8 bases not matched to a gene. There are 15 residues in the CDR3. This chain's CDR3 is CASSPAGQGTEKLFF. CDR3 in DNA: TGCGCCAGCAGCCCAGCGGGACAGGGTACTGAAAAACTGTTTTTT.

This chain links TRBV5-4 with TRBJ1-2; D not resolved. V was pared by 0 bases and J by 4 bases, with 13 bases between. The length of the CDR3 is 15 residues. The germline gives CDR1 SGHNT, CDR2 YYREEE (reference sequence). The CDR3 sequence: CASSLDEDGIYGYTF. The CDR3, as DNA: TGTGCCAGCAGCTTGGATGAGGACGGAATCTATGGCTACACCTTC.

V and J are TRBV29-1 and TRBJ2-7; 8 bases fit TRBD2. The CDR3 runs to 14 residues. CDR1 SQVTM and CDR2 ANQGSEA come from the germline V gene. V shed 5 bases, J shed 1 base, and the junction held 7 bases outside the gene matches. The CDR3 DNA sequence: TGCAGCGTTAAGCCGGGACTAGGTTCCTACGAGCAGTACTTC. This encodes CSVKPGLGSYEQYF.

The chain links TRBV7-2 to TRBJ2-3; 8 nucleotides match TRBD2. This CDR3 spans 15 amino acids. CDR1 is SGHTA, CDR2 FQGNSA, per germline. J gave up 3 bases and V 4 bases, and 6 bases lay outside the gene matches. The CDR3 coding sequence is TGTGCCAGCAGCTCAAGCGGGAGAGGTACAGATACGCAGTATTTT. Amino acids: CASSSSGRGTDTQYF. Based on the CDR3 plus reference TRBV7-2 and TRBJ2-3, the full variable domain is GAGVSQSPSNKVTEKGKDVELRCDPISGHTALYWYRQSLGQGLEFLIYFQGNSAPDKSGLPSDRFSAERTGGSVSTLTIQRTQQEDSAVYLCASSSSGRGTDTQYFGPGTRLTVL.

This chain connects TRBV4-1 to TRBJ1-1; D possibly corresponds to TRBD1 (5 bases). CDR3 length: 13 amino acids. Germline CDR1 and CDR2: MGHRA and YSYEKL. Between the trimmed V and J ends, which lost 5 bases and 6 bases, there was a span of 13 bases. This CDR3 is CASSSPGLAEAFF. The CDR3 DNA is TGCGCCAGCAGCTCTCCAGGGCTAGCTGAAGCTTTCTTT.